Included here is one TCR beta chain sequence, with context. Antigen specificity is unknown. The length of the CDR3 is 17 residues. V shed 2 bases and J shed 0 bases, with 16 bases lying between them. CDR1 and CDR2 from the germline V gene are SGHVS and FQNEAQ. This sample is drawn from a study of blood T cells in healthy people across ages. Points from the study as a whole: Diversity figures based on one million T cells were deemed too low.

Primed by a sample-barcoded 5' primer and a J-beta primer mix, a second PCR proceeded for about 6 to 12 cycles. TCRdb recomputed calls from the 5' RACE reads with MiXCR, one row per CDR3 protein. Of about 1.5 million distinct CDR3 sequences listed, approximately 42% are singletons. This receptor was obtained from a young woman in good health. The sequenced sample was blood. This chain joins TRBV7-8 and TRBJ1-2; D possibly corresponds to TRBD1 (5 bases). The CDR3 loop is CASSLWVGAGPNYGYTF. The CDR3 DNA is TGTGCCAGCAGCTTATGGGTTGGGGCAGGCCCTAACTATGGCTACACCTTC.